A single sample is the source of the 24 T cell receptor beta chains below, sequenced in a study of blood T cell repertoires in COVID-19. Sequencing was performed with immunoSEQ multiplex PCR; in TCRdb, only in-frame clones are kept and a portion is missing. Of 250,000 to 300,000 clones in the sample, 89% were seen once. The specimen was peripheral blood. These receptor sequences come from a woman in her forties who had recovered from COVID-19.

The chain employs TRBV6-5 and TRBJ2-1; D perhaps matches TRBD1 (6 bases). Trimming took 8 bases from V and 10 from J, leaving 12 bases between them. Germline CDR1 MNHEY, CDR2 SVGAGI. The CDR3 extends over 11 amino acids. CDR3 residues: CASSDRREQFF. CDR3 DNA sequence: TGTGCCAGCTCCGACAGGAGGGAGCAGTTCTTC.

This clone was counted a single time. V gene TRBV2 combines with J gene TRBJ1-1; 7 bases are a match to TRBD1. V trimming: 7 bases; J trimming: 6 bases; junction bases outside the gene matches: 8. The CDR3 has 13 residues. Germline lookup yields CDR1 SNHLY and CDR2 FYNNEI. The CDR3 sequence is CASKEGAGPEAFF. The CDR3 bases are TGTGCCAGCAAAGAGGGGGCCGGACCTGAAGCTTTCTTT.

CDR3 region: CASSQEDRWLETQYF. The CDR3 region has the DNA TGCGCCAGCAGCCAAGAAGACAGGTGGCTAGAGACCCAGTACTTC. V usage is TRBV4-1 and J usage is TRBJ2-5; tentatively, D is TRBD1 (6 bases). V lost 0 bases to trimming and J lost 4 bases, with 12 bases between them. Germline CDR1 reads MGHRA; CDR2 reads YSYEKL. The CDR3 is made up of 15 amino acids.

The chain combines TRBV5-5 with TRBJ2-7, with TRBD1 identical over 7 bases. Losses at the gene ends were 0 bases for V and 2 bases for J; bases not matched to a gene: 5. The CDR3 is 15 amino acids. The V gene's germline CDR1 is SGHKS and CDR2 YYEKEE (reference sequence). The CDR3 DNA reads as TGTGCCAGCAGCTTGGGCCCGGGACAGACCTACGAGCAGTACGTC. This sequence encodes CASSLGPGQTYEQYV.

This clone was seen more than once but under ten times. The chain uses TRBV5-6 and TRBJ1-2; D gene unclear. Germline V gene sequence: CDR1 SGHDT, CDR2 YYEEEE. The CDR3 spans 12 residues. V was cut by 4 bases and J by 2 bases, with 6 bases left in between. The CDR3 region is CASSPGNYGYTF. The CDR3 DNA sequence: TGTGCCAGCAGCCCGGGGAACTATGGCTACACCTTC.

This clone has only a few counts. The V call is TRBV3-1 (or the pseudogene TRBV3-2), the J call TRBJ1-1, with D perhaps TRBD1 (5 bases). V gave up 8 bases and J gave up 4 bases, with 14 bases separating them. This CDR3 has 13 amino acids. Looked up from germline, CDR1 is LGHDT and CDR2 is YNNKEL (reference sequence). The CDR3 spells CASLLQGITEAFF. CDR3 in DNA: TGTGCCAGCTTACTTCAGGGAATCACTGAAGCTTTCTTT.

The chain couples TRBV4-3 to TRBJ1-5; 7 bases are a match to TRBD1. This CDR3 comprises 16 residues. J lost 11 bases, V lost 6 bases, and 19 bases had no gene match. CDR1 and CDR2 from the germline V gene are LGHNA and YSLEER. CDR3 in amino acids: CASSPEWGQGGGSQHF. The CDR3 bases are TGCGCCAGCAGTCCCGAGTGGGGGCAGGGGGGTGGGTCCCAGCATTTT.

The gene calls are TRBV24-1 and TRBJ2-3, with D perhaps matching TRBD2 (5 bases). The CDR3 extends over 15 amino acids. The germline V gene has CDR1 KGHDR and CDR2 SFDVKD. Trimming left V 1 base short and J 1 base short, with 8 bases between. CDR3 sequence reads: CATSDFTRGTDTQYF. CDR3 sequence (DNA): TGTGCCACCAGTGATTTTACTAGAGGCACAGATACGCAGTATTTT.

The chain couples TRBV29-1 to TRBJ2-7; TRBD2 aligns across 8 bases. After removal of 1 base from V and 4 bases from J, the junction contained 15 bases not matched to a gene. From germline, CDR1 is SQVTM and CDR2 ANQGSEA. The CDR3 is 17 residues long. CDR3 nucleotides: TGCAGCGTTGAAGTCGTCTGGAGAGCGGGAGCTGCTTACGAGCAGTACGTC. This encodes CSVEVVWRAGAAYEQYV.

The rearrangement joins TRBV4-1 to TRBJ2-6; TRBD2 matches 7 bases. This CDR3 comprises 16 residues. V was clipped by 4 bases and J by 4 bases; unmatched bases: 7. The germline gives CDR1 MGHRA, CDR2 YSYEKL. The CDR3 here is CASSLVGLVGANVLTF. The CDR3 bases are TGCGCCAGCAGCCTTGTCGGACTAGTAGGGGCCAACGTCCTGACTTTC.

This clone was counted once. V is TRBV7-3 and J is TRBJ2-3; TRBD2 matches 7 bases. V was pared by 5 bases and J by 3 bases, with 2 bases of the junction left unmatched. Germline values: CDR1 SGHTA, CDR2 FQGTGA. The CDR3 runs to 13 residues. Written as DNA, the CDR3 is TGTGCCAGCAGCCTAGCGGCGACAGATACGCAGTATTTT. Translating gives CASSLAATDTQYF. Full variable domain (remainder filled in from reference TRBV7-3 and TRBJ2-3): GAGVSQTPSNKVTEKGKYVELRCDPISGHTALYWYRQSLGQGPEFLIYFQGTGAADDSGLPNDRFFAVRPEGSVSTLKIQRTERGDSAVYLCASSLAATDTQYFGPGTRLTVL.

Note on this clone: Other DNA sequences in the same sample also yield this CDR3. This rearrangement joins TRBV5-1 to TRBJ1-1; TRBD1 agrees at 11 bases. V gave up 3 bases and J gave up 5 bases; unmatched junction bases: 3. The CDR3 spans 14 residues. From germline, CDR1 is SGHRS and CDR2 YFSETQ. CDR3: CASSSGQGGTEAFF. For the CDR3, the DNA is TGCGCCAGCAGCTCGGGACAGGGGGGGACTGAAGCTTTCTTT.

The chain recombines TRBV5-6 with TRBJ2-7, with D uncertain. The germline V and J ends were trimmed by 4 bases and 5 bases, with 13 bases remaining between them. Germline values: CDR1 SGHDT, CDR2 YYEEEE. This CDR3 spans 13 amino acids. The CDR3 sequence: CASSIKYQDEQYV. The CDR3 DNA follows: TGTGCCAGCAGCATCAAATACCAGGACGAGCAGTACGTC.

The count of this clone is one. This chain uses TRBV5-5 with TRBJ1-4; no clear D. The CDR3 is 14 residues long. V dropped 0 bases and J dropped 0 bases, with 3 bases sitting between them. The V gene's germline CDR1 is SGHKS and CDR2 YYEKEE (reference sequence). CDR3 sequence (DNA): TGTGCCAGCAGCTTGGGTACAACTAATGAAAAACTGTTTTTT. This gives the protein CASSLGTTNEKLFF.

CDR3 sequence reads: CASSLMTSGRKNIQYF. CDR3 sequence (DNA): TGTGCCAGCAGCTTAATGACTAGCGGGAGAAAAAACATTCAGTACTTC. V usage is TRBV13 and J usage is TRBJ2-4, with 12 bases identical to TRBD2. V shed 2 bases, J shed 4 bases, and the junction held 3 bases outside the gene matches. Per the germline V gene, CDR1 is PRHDT and CDR2 is FYEKMQ (reference sequence). The length of the CDR3 is 16 residues.

As for this clone: It is likely a read error, because the conserved phenylalanine at the end of the CDR3 is missing. The chain uses TRBV27 and TRBJ1-6; no reliable D call. Trimming removed 5 bases from V and 6 bases from J, with 14 bases in between. The CDR3 runs to 15 residues. Germline V CDR1 and CDR2: MNHEY, SMNVEV (reference sequence). Here the CDR3 reads CASSAAGSPNSPLHL. CDR3 DNA sequence: TGTGCCAGCAGTGCAGCCGGGTCCCCTAATTCACCCCTCCACCTT.

The genes are TRBV30 and TRBJ1-2; possibly TRBD1 for D (6 bases). CDR1 is GTSNPN and CDR2 is SVGIG in the germline V gene (reference sequence). V lost 0 bases and J lost 4, with 15 bases in between. The CDR3 loop spans 15 amino acids. The CDR3, as DNA: TGTGCCTGGAGTGTACTCGGCAGGGGTTTCTATGGCTACACCTTC. It encodes CAWSVLGRGFYGYTF.

The chain joins TRBV5-5 to TRBJ2-5; no definite D call. Trimming removed 0 bases from V and 5 bases from J, with 14 bases in between. CDR1 SGHKS and CDR2 YYEKEE come from the germline V gene (reference sequence). The CDR3 has 15 residues. The CDR3 DNA sequence: TGTGCCAGCAGCTTGGCCTGGCGAGCCGGGGAGACCCAGTACTTC. This gives the protein CASSLAWRAGETQYF.

The sample holds one count of this clone. The chain recombines TRBV20-1 with TRBJ1-2; no clear D gene. The ends were cut back, 2 bases at V and 7 bases at J, with 8 bases in the middle. The germline CDR1 and CDR2 sequences are DFQATT and SNEGSKA (reference sequence). The CDR3 sequence is 11 residues long. CDR3 loop: CSARLSTGYTF. CDR3 DNA: TGCAGTGCTAGACTAAGTACTGGCTACACCTTC.

The chain uses TRBV6-5 and TRBJ2-7, with 8 bases aligning to TRBD1. Germline CDR1 is MNHEY and CDR2 is SVGAGI. This CDR3 comprises 14 residues. The ends lost 5 bases at V and 4 bases at J; junction bases unmatched: 7. The CDR3, as DNA: TGTGCCAGCAGTCCACCCGGGACAGGTTACGAGCAGTACTTC. Its translation: CASSPPGTGYEQYF.

The rearrangement links TRBV5-4 to TRBJ1-3, with 8 bases lining up with TRBD1. The CDR3 runs 16 residues. Germline V gene lookup returns CDR1 SGHNT and CDR2 YYREEE (reference sequence). Trimming removed 3 bases from V and 0 bases from J; junction bases left unmatched: 5. The CDR3 is CASSSDRVNSGNTIYF. CDR3 in DNA: TGTGCCAGCAGCTCGGACAGGGTTAACTCTGGAAACACCATATATTTT. The entire variable domain, with the rest obtained from reference TRBV5-4 and TRBJ1-3, is as follows: ETGVTQSPTHLIKTRGQQVTLRCSSQSGHNTVSWYQQALGQGPQFIFQYYREEENGRGNFPPRFSGLQFPNYSSELNVNALELDDSALYLCASSSDRVNSGNTIYFGEGSWLTVV.

The chain carries TRBV5-1 and TRBJ2-3; perhaps TRBD1 as D (5 bases). In germline, CDR1 is SGHRS, CDR2 YFSETQ. The CDR3 totals 14 residues. The V gene lost 4 bases and the J gene lost 6 bases, with 15 bases spanning the gap. Here the CDR3 DNA reads TGCGCCAGCAGCCCAGGACACCTGGGCGATACGCAGTATTTT. Translation gives CASSPGHLGDTQYF.

This chain connects TRBV19 to TRBJ2-2; D ambiguous. Trimming took 6 bases from V and 7 from J, leaving 15 bases between them. CDR1 is LNHDA and CDR2 is SQIVND in the germline V gene (reference sequence). This CDR3 comprises 14 residues. CDR3 DNA sequence: TGTGCCAGTAGCGTCGGAACCGGGTTCGGGGAGCTGTTTTTT. Encoded protein: CASSVGTGFGELFF.

The chain is built from TRBV15 and TRBJ2-3; a weak D match, TRBD1 (7 bases). Germline V gene data show CDR1 as LNHNV and CDR2 as YYDKDF (reference sequence). This CDR3 comprises 15 residues. With 5 bases removed from V and 4 bases from J, the gap between germline ends came to 16 bases. DNA of the CDR3: TGTGCCACCAGCTCCCGACAGGGACTCGCAGATACGCAGTATTTT. Translated, it gives CATSSRQGLADTQYF.